A single sample gave rise to the 20 T cell receptor beta chains below, sequenced in a study of cytomegalovirus exposure and HLA in healthy donors. The table came from immunoSEQ multiplex PCR; TCRdb's copy has only in-frame clones and leaves some out. The sample shows 110,000 or so clones, 70% to 90% of them seen only once. Input material: PBMCs. These TCRs come from a man younger than 35 in good health and CMV-seropositive.

This clone has a handful of counts. The chain carries TRBV5-4 and TRBJ2-6, with D tentatively TRBD2 (5 bases). The CDR3 is 13 amino acids. V dropped 7 bases and J dropped 0 bases, with 5 bases sitting between them. Germline CDR1 is SGHNT and CDR2 is YYREEE (reference sequence). The CDR3 here is CASGLSGANVLTF. The CDR3, as DNA: TGTGCCAGCGGACTCTCTGGGGCCAACGTCCTGACTTTC. The full variable domain, with the rest looked up from reference TRBV5-4 and TRBJ2-6, is ETGVTQSPTHLIKTRGQQVTLRCSSQSGHNTVSWYQQALGQGPQFIFQYYREEENGRGNFPPRFSGLQFPNYSSELNVNALELDDSALYLCASGLSGANVLTFGAGSRLTVL.

The chain has TRBV19 and TRBJ1-2, with a tentative D call TRBD1 (6 bases). CDR1 is LNHDA, CDR2 SQIVND, per germline (reference sequence). Trimming removed 11 bases at V and 4 bases at J, with 23 bases between. The length of the CDR3 is 15 residues. CDR3 region: CASGPDSLTFYGYTF. The CDR3 DNA sequence: TGTGCCTCTGGGCCGGACAGCCTAACGTTCTATGGCTACACCTTC.

This chain connects TRBV9 to TRBJ2-4; maybe TRBD1 (7 bases). The germline V gene has CDR1 SGDLS and CDR2 YYNGEE. This CDR3 comprises 14 residues. Trimming pared 2 bases from V and 8 bases from J, leaving 14 bases between. CDR3 region: CASSVGTRGDIQYF. The CDR3 DNA reads as TGTGCCAGCAGCGTGGGTACCAGGGGGGACATTCAGTACTTC. The full variable domain, in which reference TRBV9 and TRBJ2-4 provide the parts outside the CDR3, is DSGVTQTPKHLITATGQRVTLRCSPRSGDLSVYWYQQSLDQGLQFLIQYYNGEERAKGNILERFSAQQFPDLHSELNLSSLELGDSALYFCASSVGTRGDIQYFGAGTRLSVL.

V usage is TRBV25-1 and J usage is TRBJ1-4; D is uncertain. The CDR3 runs to 15 residues. The V end lost 5 bases, the J end lost 7 bases, and 17 bases lay between the germline ends. CDR1 and CDR2 from the germline V gene are MGHDK and SYGVNS. The CDR3 sequence is CASSPKIATGEKLFF. CDR3 nucleotide sequence: TGTGCCAGCAGTCCCAAAATAGCGACCGGTGAAAAACTGTTTTTT.

The chain is built from TRBV15 and TRBJ2-5, with D possibly TRBD2 on 7 matching bases. The CDR3 is made up of 18 amino acids. V was clipped by 0 bases and J by 5 bases, with 22 bases between them. Germline V gene sequence: CDR1 LNHNV, CDR2 YYDKDF (reference sequence). The CDR3 sequence: CATSRDPWVGGDAETQYF. The CDR3 coding sequence is TGTGCCACCAGCAGAGATCCCTGGGTAGGGGGGGACGCGGAGACCCAGTACTTC.

This clone has just a few counts. V gene TRBV5-1 combines with J gene TRBJ2-5; possible D gene TRBD1, 5 bases. The CDR3 covers 14 residues. Germline V gives CDR1 SGHRS, CDR2 YFSETQ. V lost 2 bases, J lost 0 bases, and 8 bases lay in between. Written as DNA, the CDR3 is TGCGCCAGCAGCTTAGGGGCACACCAAGAGACCCAGTACTTC. Translation: CASSLGAHQETQYF.

The rearrangement uses TRBV5-8 and TRBJ2-5; no clear D gene. Germline-derived CDR1 and CDR2 are SGHTS and YDEGEE. This CDR3 region has 13 residues. V shed 4 bases and J shed 4 bases, with 11 bases lying between them. The CDR3 loop reads CASSGSGAETQYF. The CDR3 DNA sequence: TGTGCCAGCAGCGGTTCCGGTGCAGAGACCCAGTACTTC.

This sequence joins TRBV14 and TRBJ1-2; the D is unclear. V was clipped by 1 base and J by 6 bases, with 15 bases between them. This CDR3 region has 15 residues. Germline V lookup: CDR1 SGHDN, CDR2 FVKESK. CDR3 in DNA: TGTGCCAGCAGCCAAGGTCACTGGGCGCCGGATGGCTACACCTTC. Its translation: CASSQGHWAPDGYTF.

The chain combines TRBV11-3 with TRBJ2-3; possible D gene TRBD1, 5 bases. This CDR3 spans 14 amino acids. Germline V CDR1 and CDR2: SGHNT, YENEEA. The ends were cut back, 5 bases at V and 2 bases at J, with 11 bases in the middle. Here the CDR3 DNA reads TGTGCCAGCAGCCTCGACAGAGACACAGATACGCAGTATTTT. It translates to CASSLDRDTDTQYF.

The V call is TRBV4-1, the J call TRBJ2-1, with 8 nucleotides matching TRBD2. The V and J ends lost 0 bases and 6 bases, in that order; junction bases with no gene match: 13. There are 18 residues in the CDR3. The germline V gene has CDR1 MGHRA and CDR2 YSYEKL. The CDR3 bases are TGCGCCAGCAGCCAAGACCGGGGGGGTGTTCTCGGTTCCAATGAGCAGTTCTTC. Translated, it gives CASSQDRGGVLGSNEQFF.

V is TRBV27 and J is TRBJ2-1; 9 bases match TRBD1. The V gene end was trimmed by 4 bases and the J gene end by 7 bases; junction bases not matched to a gene: 11. There are 16 residues in the CDR3. CDR1 MNHEY and CDR2 SMNVEV come from the germline V gene (reference sequence). For the CDR3, the DNA is TGTGCCAGCAGTTCGCCGATCGGGACAGGGTGGAATGAGCAGTTCTTC. Translation gives CASSSPIGTGWNEQFF.

The rearrangement links TRBV28 to TRBJ1-1; D is undetermined. CDR1 and CDR2 (germline): MDHEN, SYDVKM. The CDR3 spans 16 residues. V lost 4 bases and J 1 base, leaving 16 bases between the germline ends. The CDR3 spells CASSSSAGSGNTEAFF. CDR3 coding DNA: TGTGCCAGCAGTTCCTCTGCCGGCTCGGGGAACACTGAAGCTTTCTTT.

The chain carries TRBV6-4 and TRBJ2-3, with 8 nucleotides matching TRBD2. Trimming cost V 10 bases and J 4 bases; bases outside gene matches: 10. Germline V CDR1 and CDR2: MRHNA, SNTAGT. The CDR3 runs to 14 residues. The DNA of the CDR3 is TGTGCCACCTCCCGCGGGGGGTCCCCAGATACGCAGTATTTT. This encodes CATSRGGSPDTQYF.

The chain uses TRBV5-4 and TRBJ2-2; TRBD1 aligns across 8 bases. CDR1 is SGHNT and CDR2 is YYREEE in the germline V gene (reference sequence). J lost 6 bases, V lost 2 bases, and 9 bases had no gene match. The CDR3 runs 16 residues. CDR3: CASSFARTGLPGELFF. CDR3 bases: TGTGCCAGCAGCTTCGCCAGGACAGGGCTCCCCGGGGAGCTGTTTTTT.

This clone was found once. This chain connects TRBV2 to TRBJ2-2, with D uncertain. Germline CDR1 is SNHLY and CDR2 is FYNNEI. The CDR3 spans 13 residues. Trimming removed 7 bases at V and 1 base at J, with 7 bases between. CDR3 nucleotide sequence: TGTGCCAGCAATGGCGGGAACACCGGGGAGCTGTTTTTT. Residues: CASNGGNTGELFF.

This chain connects TRBV4-1 to TRBJ1-1; the match to TRBD1 covers 7 bases. Germline V gene data show CDR1 as MGHRA and CDR2 as YSYEKL. The CDR3 spans 15 residues. Trimming at V came to 4 bases and at J to 0 bases, leaving 5 bases not matched to a gene. This CDR3 reads CASSPQTGMNTEAFF. CDR3 bases: TGCGCCAGCAGCCCCCAGACAGGGATGAACACTGAAGCTTTCTTT.

The chain recombines TRBV15 with TRBJ2-1, with 7 positions matching TRBD2. CDR3 size: 16 residues. V lost 0 bases to trimming and J lost 4 bases; unmatched junction nucleotides: 6. CDR1 and CDR2 from the germline V gene are LNHNV and YYDKDF (reference sequence). CDR3 sequence reads: CATSRDNRDYYNEQFF. CDR3 in DNA: TGTGCCACCAGCAGAGATAACCGGGACTATTACAATGAGCAGTTCTTC.

The chain uses TRBV7-9 and TRBJ2-3; 7 bases are shared with TRBD2. Germline trimming cut 0 bases from V and 2 bases from J; bases unmatched to any gene: 5. The CDR3 extends over 16 amino acids. Per germline, CDR1 SEHNR and CDR2 FQNEAQ (reference sequence). CDR3 sequence reads: CASSLAGLPVTDTQYF. The CDR3 bases are TGTGCCAGCAGCTTAGCGGGACTACCAGTCACAGATACGCAGTATTTT.

The genes are TRBV19 and TRBJ2-7; 7 bases map to TRBD1. Losses at the gene ends were 4 bases for V and 2 bases for J; bases not matched to a gene: 5. This CDR3 is built from 14 residues. The germline V gene has CDR1 LNHDA and CDR2 SQIVND (reference sequence). The CDR3 nucleotides are TGTGCCAGTAGTAGACAGGGACGTCCCTACGAGCAGTACTTC. Translated, it gives CASSRQGRPYEQYF.

The chain combines TRBV7-9 with TRBJ1-2; tentatively, D is TRBD1 (6 bases). V lost 5 bases to trimming and J lost 6 bases, with 16 bases between them. Germline CDR1 is SEHNR and CDR2 is FQNEAQ (reference sequence). This CDR3 has 14 residues. In DNA, the CDR3 is TGTGCCAGCAGCCTCACAAGGGCAGGGGATGGCTACACCTTC. Its protein product is CASSLTRAGDGYTF.